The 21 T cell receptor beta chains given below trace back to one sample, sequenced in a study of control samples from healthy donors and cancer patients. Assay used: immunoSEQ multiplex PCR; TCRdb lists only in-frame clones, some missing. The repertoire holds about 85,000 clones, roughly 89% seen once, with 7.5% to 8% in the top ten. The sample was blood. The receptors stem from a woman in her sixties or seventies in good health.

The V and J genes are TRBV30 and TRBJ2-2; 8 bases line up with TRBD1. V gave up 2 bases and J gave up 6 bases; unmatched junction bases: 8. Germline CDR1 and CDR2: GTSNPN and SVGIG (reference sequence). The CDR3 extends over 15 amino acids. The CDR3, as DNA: TGTGCCTGGAGTCCCGAGGGACAGGAGGCCGGGGAGCTGTTTTTT. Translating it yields CAWSPEGQEAGELFF.

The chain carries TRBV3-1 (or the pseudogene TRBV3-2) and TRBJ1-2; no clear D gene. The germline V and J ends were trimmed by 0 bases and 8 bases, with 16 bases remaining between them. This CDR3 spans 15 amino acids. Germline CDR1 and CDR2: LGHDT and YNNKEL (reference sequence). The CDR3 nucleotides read TGTGCCAGCAGCCAAGATATCCGGGGATCTATGGGCTACACCTTC. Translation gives CASSQDIRGSMGYTF.

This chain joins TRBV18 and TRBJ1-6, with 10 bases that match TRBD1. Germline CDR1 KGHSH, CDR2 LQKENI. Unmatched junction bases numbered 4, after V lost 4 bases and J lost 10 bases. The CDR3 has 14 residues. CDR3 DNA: TGTGCCAGCTCACGAGGACAGGGGGGGTCACCCCTCCACTTT. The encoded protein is CASSRGQGGSPLHF.

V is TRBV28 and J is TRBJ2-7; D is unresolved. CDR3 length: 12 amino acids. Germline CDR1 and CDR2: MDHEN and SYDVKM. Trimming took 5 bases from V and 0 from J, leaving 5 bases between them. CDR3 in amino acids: CASSKYSYEQYF. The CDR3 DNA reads TGTGCCAGCAGTAAATACTCCTACGAGCAGTACTTC.

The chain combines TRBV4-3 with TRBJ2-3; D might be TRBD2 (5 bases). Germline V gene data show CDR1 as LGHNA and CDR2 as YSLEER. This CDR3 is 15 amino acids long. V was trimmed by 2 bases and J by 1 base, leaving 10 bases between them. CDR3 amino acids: CASSQQRTGTDTQYF. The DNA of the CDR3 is TGCGCCAGCAGCCAACAGCGGACTGGCACAGATACGCAGTATTTT.

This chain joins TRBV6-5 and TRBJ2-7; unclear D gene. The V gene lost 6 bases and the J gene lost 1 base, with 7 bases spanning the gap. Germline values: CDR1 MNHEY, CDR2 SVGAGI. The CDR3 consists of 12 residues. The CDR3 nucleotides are TGTGCCAGCAGCCTCAATTCCTACGAGCAGTACTTC. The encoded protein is CASSLNSYEQYF.

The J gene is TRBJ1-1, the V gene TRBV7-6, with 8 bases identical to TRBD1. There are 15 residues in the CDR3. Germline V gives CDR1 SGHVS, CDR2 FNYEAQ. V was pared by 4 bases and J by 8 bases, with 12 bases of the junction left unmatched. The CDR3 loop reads CASSSSRDRGREAFF. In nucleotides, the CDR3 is TGTGCCAGCAGCTCCTCTCGTGACAGGGGACGCGAAGCTTTCTTT.

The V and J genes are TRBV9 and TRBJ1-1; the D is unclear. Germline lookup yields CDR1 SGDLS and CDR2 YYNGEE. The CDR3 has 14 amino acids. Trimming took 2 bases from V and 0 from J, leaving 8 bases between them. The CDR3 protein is CASSVRGLNTEAFF. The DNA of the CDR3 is TGTGCCAGCAGCGTCAGAGGATTGAACACTGAAGCTTTCTTT.

CDR3 nucleotides: TGTGCCAGCTCACTGAGGGGTGGGGACACTGAAGCTTTCTTT. Translation: CASSLRGGDTEAFF. The genes are TRBV18 and TRBJ1-1; D is perhaps TRBD1 (5 bases). The CDR3 runs 14 residues. Germline V gene data show CDR1 as KGHSH and CDR2 as LQKENI. V gave up 4 bases and J gave up 3 bases, with 12 bases separating them.

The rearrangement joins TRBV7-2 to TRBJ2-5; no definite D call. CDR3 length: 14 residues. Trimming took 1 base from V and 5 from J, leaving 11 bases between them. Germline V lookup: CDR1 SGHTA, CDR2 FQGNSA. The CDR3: CASSLVWGGETQYF. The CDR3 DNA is TGTGCCAGCAGCTTAGTGTGGGGTGGCGAGACCCAGTACTTC.

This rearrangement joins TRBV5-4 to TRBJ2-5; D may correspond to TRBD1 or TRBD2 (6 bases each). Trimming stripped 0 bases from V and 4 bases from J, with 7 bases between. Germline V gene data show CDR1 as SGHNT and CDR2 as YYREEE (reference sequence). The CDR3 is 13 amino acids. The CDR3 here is CASSLEGGETQYF. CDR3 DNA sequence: TGTGCCAGCAGCTTGGAGGGGGGAGAGACCCAGTACTTC. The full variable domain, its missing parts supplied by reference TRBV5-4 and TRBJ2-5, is ETGVTQSPTHLIKTRGQQVTLRCSSQSGHNTVSWYQQALGQGPQFIFQYYREEENGRGNFPPRFSGLQFPNYSSELNVNALELDDSALYLCASSLEGGETQYFGPGTRLLVL.

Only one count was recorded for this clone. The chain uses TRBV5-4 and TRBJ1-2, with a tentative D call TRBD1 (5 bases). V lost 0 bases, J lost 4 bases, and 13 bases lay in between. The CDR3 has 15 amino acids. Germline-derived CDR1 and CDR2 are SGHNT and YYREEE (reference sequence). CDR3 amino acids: CASSLARVGGYGYTF. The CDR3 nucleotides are TGTGCCAGCAGCTTGGCGAGGGTCGGGGGCTATGGCTACACCTTC.

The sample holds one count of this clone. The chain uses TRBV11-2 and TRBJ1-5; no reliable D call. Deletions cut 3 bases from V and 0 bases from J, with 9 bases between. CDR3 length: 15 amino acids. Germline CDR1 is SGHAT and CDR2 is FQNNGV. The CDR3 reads CASSLRANSNQPQHF. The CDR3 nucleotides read TGTGCCAGCAGCTTGAGGGCTAATAGCAATCAGCCCCAGCATTTT. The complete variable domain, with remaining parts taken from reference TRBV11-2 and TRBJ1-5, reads EAGVAQSPRYKIIEKRQSVAFWCNPISGHATLYWYQQILGQGPKLLIQFQNNGVVDDSQLPKDRFSAERLKGVDSTLKIQPAKLEDSAVYLCASSLRANSNQPQHFGDGTRLSIL.

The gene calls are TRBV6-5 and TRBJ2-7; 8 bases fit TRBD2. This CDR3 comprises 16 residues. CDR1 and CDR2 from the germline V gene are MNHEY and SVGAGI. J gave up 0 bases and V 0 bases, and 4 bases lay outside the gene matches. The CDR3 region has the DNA TGTGCCAGCAGTTACTCTTTCGGGGGGGGCTCCTACGAGCAGTACTTC. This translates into CASSYSFGGGSYEQYF.

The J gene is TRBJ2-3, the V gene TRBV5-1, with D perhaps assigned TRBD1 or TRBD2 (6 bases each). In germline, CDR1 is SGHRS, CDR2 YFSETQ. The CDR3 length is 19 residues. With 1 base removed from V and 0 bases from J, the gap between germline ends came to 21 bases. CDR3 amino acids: CASSLRGEALAWSTDTQYF. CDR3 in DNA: TGCGCCAGCAGCTTGAGGGGGGAAGCCTTAGCCTGGAGCACAGATACGCAGTATTTT.

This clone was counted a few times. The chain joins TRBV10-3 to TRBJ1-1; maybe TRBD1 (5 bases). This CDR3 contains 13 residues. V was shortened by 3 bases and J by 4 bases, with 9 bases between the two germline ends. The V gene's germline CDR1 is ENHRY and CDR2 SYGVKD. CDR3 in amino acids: CAISDWGPTEAFF. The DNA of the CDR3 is TGTGCCATCAGTGATTGGGGACCCACTGAAGCTTTCTTT.

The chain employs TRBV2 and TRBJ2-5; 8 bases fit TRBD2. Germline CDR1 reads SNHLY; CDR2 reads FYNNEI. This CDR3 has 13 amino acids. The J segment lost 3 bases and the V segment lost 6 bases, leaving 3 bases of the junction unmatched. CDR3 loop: CASRKTSEETQYF. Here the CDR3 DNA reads TGTGCCAGCAGGAAGACTAGCGAAGAGACCCAGTACTTC.

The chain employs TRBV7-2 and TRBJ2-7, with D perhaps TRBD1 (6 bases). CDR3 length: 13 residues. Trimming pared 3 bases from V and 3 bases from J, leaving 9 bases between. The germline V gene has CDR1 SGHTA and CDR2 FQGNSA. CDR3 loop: CASSFLQGYEQYF. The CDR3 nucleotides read TGTGCCAGCAGCTTCCTACAGGGCTACGAGCAGTACTTC.

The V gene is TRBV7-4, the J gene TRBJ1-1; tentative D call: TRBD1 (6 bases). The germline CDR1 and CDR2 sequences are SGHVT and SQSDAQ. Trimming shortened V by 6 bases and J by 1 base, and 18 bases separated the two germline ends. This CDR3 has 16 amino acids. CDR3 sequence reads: CASRPGGGPKNTEAFF. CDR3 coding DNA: TGTGCCAGCAGGCCCGGGGGGGGCCCCAAGAACACTGAAGCTTTCTTT.

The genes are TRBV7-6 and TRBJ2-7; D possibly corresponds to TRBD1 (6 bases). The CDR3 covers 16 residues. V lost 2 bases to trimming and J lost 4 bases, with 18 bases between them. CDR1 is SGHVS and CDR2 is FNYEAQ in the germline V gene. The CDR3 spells CASSLSGTSPKYEQYF. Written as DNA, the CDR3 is TGTGCCAGCAGCTTATCCGGGACATCCCCAAAATACGAGCAGTACTTC.

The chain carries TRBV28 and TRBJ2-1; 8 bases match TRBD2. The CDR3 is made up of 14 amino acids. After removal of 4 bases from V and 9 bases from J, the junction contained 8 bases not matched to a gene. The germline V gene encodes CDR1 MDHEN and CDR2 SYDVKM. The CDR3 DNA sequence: TGTGCCAGCAGTTCCCCAGCGGGGGCGAGTGAGCAGTTCTTC. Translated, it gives CASSSPAGASEQFF.